This T cell receptor (beta chain) was profiled in a study of blood T cell repertoires in COVID-19. About the research overall: PBMCs, B-cell-depleted T cells, or T cells were the source of the cDNA or gDNA that made up the material.

Original methodology: Amplification with reference gene primers provided the estimates of nucleated cell counts. Sequencing was performed with immunoSEQ multiplex PCR; in TCRdb, only in-frame clones are kept and a portion is missing. V, J and clone size are taken as reported in that table, and D and trimming were inferred from the DNA itself. Counted here are 80,000 or so clones, around 86% occurring once; the ten biggest clones make up 1.9%. Per germline, CDR1 MNHEY and CDR2 SVGAGI. This CDR3 is built from 13 residues. V trimming: 8 bases; J trimming: 7 bases; junction bases outside the gene matches: 5.

Sequenced: peripheral blood. This TCR was sampled from an older woman with acute or convalescent COVID-19. This rearrangement joins TRBV6-5 to TRBJ1-4; 9 bases map to TRBD1. The CDR3 DNA reads as TGTGCCAGCGGACAGGGGCTGGGTGAAAAACTGTTTTTT. Translation gives CASGQGLGEKLFF.